This is a list of T cell receptor beta chains from one sample in a study of human T cells and chemical hapten exposure. TCRdb itself ran the RACE reads through MiXCR, one entry per CDR3 protein. The repertoire has roughly 38,000 distinct CDR3 sequences, around 10% of them found once; the top ten carry 1.5% to 2%. Here the sequenced sample was whole blood, taken in connection with sensitization to the hapten diphenylcyclopropenone (DPC). The receptors stem from a woman between 35 and 50 years old with alopecia areata. Some clones in this sample may be carry-over from other donors' samples. Both conserved end residues are part of each CDR3. D genes are given only for firm matches. For some rows the clone size is stated as once, few or many, or as a class when expanded; others skip it.

j_gene | v_gene | d_gene | abundance | CDR3aa | CDR3nt
TRBJ2-5 | TRBV10-2 | - | - | CASSDGTPQETQYF | TGCGCCAGCAGTGATGGTACCCCCCAAGAGACCCAGTACTTC
TRBJ1-3 | TRBV11-3 | - | - | CASSYGNTIYF | TGTGCCAGCAGCTATGGAAACACCATATATTTT
TRBJ2-1 | TRBV3-1 | TRBD2 | many | CASSLTGGTSAQFF | TGTGCCAGCAGCCTCACCGGGGGGACTAGTGCGCAGTTCTTC
TRBJ2-3 | TRBV3-1 | - | many | CASSQDVGVDTQYF | TGTGCCAGCAGCCAAGATGTGGGGGTGGATACGCAGTATTTT
TRBJ2-5 | TRBV18 | - | many | CASSPGEKETQYF | TGTGCCAGCTCACCAGGGGAGAAAGAGACCCAGTACTTC
TRBJ2-7 | TRBV10-2 | - | - | CASSRVQVHEQYF | TGCGCCAGCAGCCGAGTGCAAGTGCACGAGCAGTACTTC
TRBJ2-2 | TRBV30 | TRBD1 | - | CAWTRTGGGTGELFF | TGTGCCTGGACCCGGACAGGGGGAGGCACCGGGGAGCTGTTTTTT
TRBJ2-5 | TRBV11-2 | - | few | CASSQGQQETQYF | TGTGCCAGCAGCCAAGGACAGCAAGAGACCCAGTACTTC
TRBJ1-1 | TRBV29-1 | - | many | CSTGQWNTEAFF | TGCAGCACGGGACAATGGAACACTGAAGCTTTCTTT
TRBJ2-5 | TRBV7-2 | - | once | CASSLQDAETQYF | TGTGCCAGCAGCTTACAGGACGCGGAGACCCAGTACTTC
TRBJ2-7 | TRBV10-1 | - | - | CASSEGYGTAYEQYF | TGCGCCAGCAGTGAGGGATACGGGACGGCCTACGAGCAGTACTTC